This T cell receptor beta chain stems from a study of cytomegalovirus exposure and HLA in healthy donors. Data came from immunoSEQ multiplex PCR; TCRdb stores just in-frame clones and leaves some out. This table has about 240,000 clones, around 85% appearing once. V was shortened by 2 bases and J by 4 bases, with 11 bases between the two germline ends. The CDR3 contains 14 residues. CDR1 is SGHNT, CDR2 YENEEA, per germline. This TCR derives from a woman in her 30s in good health and CMV-seropositive. Material: PBMCs. This rearrangement joins TRBV11-3 to TRBJ2-5; the D gene is possibly TRBD1 (5 bases). CDR3 nucleotide sequence: TGTGCCAGCAGCTTACGTCAGGGTTTAGAGACCCAGTACTTC. It is translated as CASSLRQGLETQYF.